The TCR beta chain under discussion was sequenced for a study of T-cell memory formation after mild COVID-19. As for the study in general: TCR clusters were mostly donor specific. General study points: The study detected some responding clones in pre-infection memory, suggesting cross-reactive memory joined.

A word on this clonotype: Antigen specificity is unknown.

There are 13 residues in the CDR3. CDR1 MNHEY and CDR2 SVGEGT come from the germline V gene. V was clipped by 2 bases and J by 5 bases, with 10 bases between them. 5'RACE primed at constant segments yielded TCR alpha and TCR beta cDNA libraries bearing sample barcodes and UMIs. TCRdb fed the 5' RACE reads into MiXCR, producing one record per CDR3 protein. In the table there are 85,000 to 130,000 distinct CDR3 sequences, over 8.5% of which are singletons. V gene TRBV6-2 or TRBV6-3 combines with J gene TRBJ2-7; no definite D call. The TCR sequence derives from a man aged 18 to 29 who had mild COVID-19 (a few samples of this study predate the infection). Cell type and time point are not known. What was sequenced was PBMCs or a T cell subset sorted from them (not recorded which). The CDR3 DNA follows: TGTGCCAGCAGTTACAGGACGCCCCACGAGCAGTACTTC. Protein product: CASSYRTPHEQYF.